This passage covers 20 T cell receptor beta chains from one sample sequenced in a study of blood T cell repertoires in COVID-19. Clones were read by immunoSEQ multiplex PCR, and TCRdb kept only the in-frame ones, dropping some. The sample contains a few hundred thousand clones, 86% of which appear only once. Sequencing was performed on peripheral blood. Receptors originate from a man older than 75 with acute or convalescent COVID-19.

This chain uses TRBV19 with TRBJ2-3, with D tentatively TRBD2 (5 bases). The V and J ends lost 4 bases and 2 bases respectively, with 10 bases between them. The CDR3 has 14 residues. Germline loops: CDR1 LNHDA, CDR2 SQIVND (reference sequence). The CDR3 DNA follows: TGTGCCAGTAGTAGCCGGGATCACACAGATACGCAGTATTTT. It codes for CASSSRDHTDTQYF.

This rearrangement joins TRBV9 to TRBJ1-6, with D perhaps matching TRBD1 (5 bases). From germline, CDR1 is SGDLS and CDR2 YYNGEE. Trimming took 1 base from V and 2 from J, leaving 7 bases between them. This CDR3 region has 15 residues. The CDR3 DNA reads as TGTGCCAGCAGCGTAAGGGGAACCTATAATTCACCCCTCCACTTT. Protein product: CASSVRGTYNSPLHF.

This clone has just one count. Here the CDR3 reads CASRLGGAYEQYF. The CDR3, as DNA: TGTGCCAGCAGACTCGGGGGGGCCTACGAGCAGTACTTC. The rearrangement links TRBV6-5 to TRBJ2-7, with 8 bases fitting TRBD2. The CDR3 contains 13 residues. V lost 6 bases to trimming and J lost 2 bases; unmatched junction nucleotides: 3. The germline gives CDR1 MNHEY, CDR2 SVGAGI.

This chain links TRBV6-5 with TRBJ2-7; 7 bases fit TRBD1. Germline assignment: CDR1 MNHEY and CDR2 SVGAGI. This CDR3 is built from 15 residues. The V gene end was trimmed by 7 bases and the J gene end by 1 base; junction bases not matched to a gene: 10. As DNA, the CDR3 is TGTGCCAGCACTCGAACCGGGACAGCTTCCTACGAGCAGTACTTC. Protein sequence: CASTRTGTASYEQYF.

The chain recombines TRBV9 with TRBJ1-1; D not resolved. The CDR3 loop spans 15 amino acids. The germline gives CDR1 SGDLS, CDR2 YYNGEE. The germline V and J ends were trimmed by 3 bases and 0 bases, with 12 bases remaining between them. CDR3 nucleotides: TGTGCCAGCAGCGCCCCGGCAGGCATGAACACTGAAGCTTTCTTT. Translated, it gives CASSAPAGMNTEAFF. The whole variable domain, remainder taken from reference TRBV9 and TRBJ1-1, is DSGVTQTPKHLITATGQRVTLRCSPRSGDLSVYWYQQSLDQGLQFLIQYYNGEERAKGNILERFSAQQFPDLHSELNLSSLELGDSALYFCASSAPAGMNTEAFFGQGTRLTVV.

This clone was counted between two and nine times. The chain employs TRBV7-2 and TRBJ1-2; 9 bases map to TRBD1. This CDR3 has 15 amino acids. From germline, CDR1 is SGHTA and CDR2 FQGNSA. V dropped 5 bases and J dropped 8; count of bases not matched to a gene: 12. CDR3 residues: CASSQSRDRVRGYTF. The CDR3, as DNA: TGTGCCAGCAGCCAAAGCCGGGACAGGGTCCGGGGCTACACCTTC. Full variable domain (outside the CDR3, taken from reference TRBV7-2 and TRBJ1-2): GAGVSQSPSNKVTEKGKDVELRCDPISGHTALYWYRQSLGQGLEFLIYFQGNSAPDKSGLPSDRFSAERTGGSVSTLTIQRTQQEDSAVYLCASSQSRDRVRGYTFGSGTRLTVV.

The CDR3: CASSFGTGGKVFEAFF. The CDR3 DNA sequence: TGTGCCAGCAGTTTTGGTACAGGGGGAAAGGTTTTTGAAGCTTTCTTT. The V call is TRBV27, the J call TRBJ1-1; 8 bases fit TRBD1. Trimming cost V 3 bases and J 7 bases; bases outside gene matches: 13. This CDR3 spans 16 amino acids. The germline V gene has CDR1 MNHEY and CDR2 SMNVEV (reference sequence).

Only a few counts were recorded for this clone. In nucleotides, the CDR3 is TGCAGCGACAGGGGATCCTACAATGAGCAGTTCTTC. Translation gives CSDRGSYNEQFF. This chain connects TRBV29-1 to TRBJ2-1; TRBD1 agrees at 7 bases. The CDR3 loop spans 12 amino acids. V lost 7 bases and J lost 1; bases outside the gene matches: 1. Germline V lookup: CDR1 SQVTM, CDR2 ANQGSEA.

The J gene is TRBJ2-1, the V gene TRBV3-1 (or the pseudogene TRBV3-2), with D possibly matching TRBD1 (6 bases). The germline V gene has CDR1 LGHDT and CDR2 YNNKEL (reference sequence). The CDR3 contains 17 residues. The ends were cut back, 4 bases at V and 4 bases at J, with 20 bases in the middle. The CDR3 sequence is CASSRSSARQGYNEQFF. The CDR3 DNA follows: TGTGCCAGCAGCCGTTCCTCTGCCCGCCAGGGGTACAATGAGCAGTTCTTC.

The chain combines TRBV19 with TRBJ1-1; tentatively, D is TRBD1 (5 bases). Germline V gene data show CDR1 as LNHDA and CDR2 as SQIVND (reference sequence). The CDR3 covers 13 residues. V was cut by 3 bases and J by 5 bases, with 10 bases left in between. The CDR3 bases are TGTGCCAGTAGTATGAGCAGGGCGACTGAAGCTTTCTTT. This sequence encodes CASSMSRATEAFF.

The chain recombines TRBV5-8 with TRBJ2-3, with a possible D match to TRBD2 (6 bases). Trimming pared 6 bases from V and 5 bases from J, leaving 13 bases between. In germline, CDR1 is SGHTS, CDR2 YDEGEE. CDR3 length equals 13 residues. CDR3 region: CASKGGVGDTQYF. CDR3 bases: TGTGCCAGCAAGGGCGGGGTTGGAGATACGCAGTATTTT.

The chain links TRBV5-6 to TRBJ2-6; TRBD1 agrees at 7 bases. The V segment lost 3 bases and the J segment 2 bases; nucleotides outside the gene matches: 2. This CDR3 is 15 amino acids long. Germline values: CDR1 SGHDT, CDR2 YYEEEE. The CDR3 reads CASSYRGTGANVLTF. The CDR3 bases are TGTGCCAGCAGCTACAGGGGCACTGGGGCCAACGTCCTGACTTTC.

The chain is built from TRBV28 and TRBJ1-5; tentative D call: TRBD1 (6 bases). The germline gives CDR1 MDHEN, CDR2 SYDVKM. The CDR3 runs to 17 residues. Trimming cost V 1 base and J 2 bases, with 15 bases left between them. The CDR3 DNA sequence: TGTGCCAGCAGTTTATCTGGCAGGGGACGAGGCAATCAGCCCCAGCATTTT. Translation gives CASSLSGRGRGNQPQHF.

The chain employs TRBV29-1 and TRBJ1-4, with D perhaps matching TRBD1 (5 bases). CDR3 length: 13 amino acids. CDR1 and CDR2 (germline): SQVTM, ANQGSEA. The V end was cut by 6 bases, the J end by 8 bases, with 16 bases between. The CDR3 nucleotides read TGCAGCGTCCGCGGGGGGTCAGGCGAAAAACTGTTTTTT. Translation: CSVRGGSGEKLFF.

This rearrangement joins TRBV3-1 (or the pseudogene TRBV3-2) to TRBJ2-7, with 10 bases fitting TRBD2. Losses at the gene ends were 4 bases for V and 4 bases for J; bases not matched to a gene: 4. This CDR3 has 14 residues. Germline V gene lookup returns CDR1 LGHDT and CDR2 YNNKEL (reference sequence). The CDR3 loop reads CASSPPGLAYEQYF. Here the CDR3 DNA reads TGTGCCAGCAGCCCCCCGGGACTAGCGTACGAGCAGTACTTC.

The V call is TRBV15, the J call TRBJ2-1; a weak D match, TRBD2 (5 bases). The V end was cut by 9 bases, the J end by 6 bases, with 18 bases between. CDR1 LNHNV and CDR2 YYDKDF come from the germline V gene (reference sequence). The CDR3 is 14 amino acids. The chain's CDR3 is CATTRDIGVNEQFF. DNA for the CDR3: TGTGCCACTACCCGGGATATTGGGGTCAATGAGCAGTTCTTC.

The J gene is TRBJ1-5, the V gene TRBV19; tentative D call: TRBD1 (6 bases). This CDR3 contains 15 residues. Between the trimmed V and J ends, which lost 4 bases and 4 bases, there was a span of 14 bases. Germline values: CDR1 LNHDA, CDR2 SQIVND (reference sequence). Written as DNA, the CDR3 is TGTGCCAGTAGTACGACAGGACAAACAAATCAGCCCCAGCATTTT. As protein: CASSTTGQTNQPQHF.

J is TRBJ2-1 and V is TRBV5-4; 8 bases are a match to TRBD2. CDR1 SGHNT and CDR2 YYREEE come from the germline V gene (reference sequence). V was clipped by 2 bases and J by 7 bases; unmatched bases: 5. The CDR3 is made up of 14 amino acids. The DNA for the CDR3 is TGTGCCAGCAGCTTCGGGGGGGTATTAAATGAGCAGTTCTTC. Its protein is CASSFGGVLNEQFF. Drawing the rest from reference TRBV5-4 and TRBJ2-1, the complete variable domain is ETGVTQSPTHLIKTRGQQVTLRCSSQSGHNTVSWYQQALGQGPQFIFQYYREEENGRGNFPPRFSGLQFPNYSSELNVNALELDDSALYLCASSFGGVLNEQFFGPGTRLTVL.

The chain carries TRBV11-3 and TRBJ2-1; 7 bases fit TRBD2. The CDR3 covers 15 residues. Germline values: CDR1 SGHNT, CDR2 YENEEA. J lost 2 bases, V lost 5 bases, and 6 bases had no gene match. The CDR3 DNA reads TGTGCCAGCAGCCTCCTAGCGGAGCCCTACAATGAGCAGTTCTTC. It encodes CASSLLAEPYNEQFF.

This sequence joins TRBV7-2 and TRBJ2-3; 9 bases fit TRBD2. Trimming cost V 0 bases and J 2 bases; bases outside gene matches: 3. Germline V CDR1 and CDR2: SGHTA, FQGNSA. The CDR3 has 16 residues. This chain's CDR3 is CASSLASGGLTDTQYF. CDR3 DNA: TGTGCCAGCAGCTTAGCTAGCGGGGGCCTCACAGATACGCAGTATTTT.